This TCR beta chain is from a study of blood T cell repertoires in COVID-19. Sequenced by immunoSEQ multiplex PCR; TCRdb stores in-frame clones only, minus some. Of about 150,000 clones listed, roughly 90% are singletons. Germline CDR1 SEHNR, CDR2 FQNEAQ (reference sequence). The trim removed 7 bases at V and 4 bases at J, leaving 7 bases unmatched. The CDR3 runs 15 residues. The sequence derives from a man in his fifties with acute or convalescent COVID-19. The sequenced sample consisted of peripheral blood. This rearrangement joins TRBV7-9 to TRBJ1-3; TRBD1 agrees at 10 bases. The CDR3 reads CASNLGQGVGNTIYF. For the CDR3, the DNA is TGTGCCAGCAACCTAGGACAGGGGGTCGGAAACACCATATATTTT. The full variable domain, with the rest looked up from reference TRBV7-9 and TRBJ1-3, is DTGVSQNPRHKITKRGQNVTFRCDPISEHNRLYWYRQTLGQGPEFLTYFQNEAQLEKSRLLSDRFSAERPKGSFSTLEIQRTEQGDSAMYLCASNLGQGVGNTIYFGEGSWLTVV.